A single sample gave rise to the 10 T cell receptor beta chains below, sequenced in a study of T cell changes during pregnancy in multiple sclerosis. Produced via immunoSEQ multiplex PCR; TCRdb's table is partial and in-frame only. The sample includes 38,000 or so clones, approximately 90% of them seen just once. The sample consisted of peripheral blood, taken before pregnancy. These receptors were collected from a female donor with multiple sclerosis, enrolled in a pregnancy study.

The V call is TRBV7-3, the J call TRBJ2-2, with 15 positions matching TRBD2. After removal of 5 bases from V and 7 bases from J, the junction contained 8 bases not matched to a gene. The germline V gene encodes CDR1 SGHTA and CDR2 FQGTGA. The CDR3 covers 17 residues. The CDR3 is CASSPLRTSGRDGELFF. In DNA form, the CDR3 reads TGTGCCAGCAGCCCGCTCCGGACTAGCGGGAGGGACGGGGAGCTGTTTTTT.

As to this clone: No conserved phenylalanine or tryptophan ends this CDR3, so it is likely a read error. No DNA is shown, since the ends of the CDR3 on it are uncertain; the CDR3 is the one TCRdb lists. The CDR3 loop reads CASSEATGGD. This sequence joins TRBV6-1 and TRBJ2-7; the table's TRBD1 call for D was not verified on the DNA. The V gene's germline CDR1 is MNHNS and CDR2 SASEGT. The CDR3 region is 10 residues in length, termini included.

The chain couples TRBV9 to TRBJ1-5, with 8 bases that match TRBD1. Trimming at V came to 0 bases and at J to 4 bases, leaving 3 bases not matched to a gene. There are 15 residues in the CDR3. Germline V gives CDR1 SGDLS, CDR2 YYNGEE. CDR3 sequence (DNA): TGTGCCAGCAGCGTAGGCAGGGGGCCGAATCAGCCCCAGCATTTT. Translation gives CASSVGRGPNQPQHF.

This rearrangement joins TRBV5-1 to TRBJ2-3; 7 nucleotides align to TRBD2. V lost 0 bases, J lost 3 bases, and 7 bases stayed unmatched. This CDR3 has 16 residues. The V gene's germline CDR1 is SGHRS and CDR2 YFSETQ. The CDR3, as DNA: TGCGCCAGCAGCTTGGCCCTAGCGGACGGGACAGATACGCAGTATTTT. Residues: CASSLALADGTDTQYF.

CDR3 coding DNA: TGTGCCAGCAGCCAAACAGGGGGGGTAGAAAAACTGTTTTTT. Translation: CASSQTGGVEKLFF. This sequence joins TRBV6-6 and TRBJ1-4, with TRBD1 matching 8 bases. This CDR3 comprises 14 residues. Germline trimming cut 6 bases from V and 8 bases from J; bases unmatched to any gene: 8. Germline CDR1 is MNHNY and CDR2 is SVGAGI (reference sequence).

This chain joins TRBV4-2 and TRBJ2-7, with TRBD2 matching 7 bases. J was trimmed by 7 bases and V by 1 base; bases with no gene match: 13. CDR1 and CDR2 from the germline V gene are LGHNA and YNFKEQ. The CDR3 is made up of 16 amino acids. In nucleotides, the CDR3 is TGTGCCAGCAGCCAAGCGGGTGGTGCGGGAGACAGAGAGCAGTACTTC. It translates to CASSQAGGAGDREQYF.

V usage is TRBV10-2 and J usage is TRBJ2-7, with D unclear. This CDR3 contains 13 residues. Trimming shortened V by 2 bases and J by 2 bases, and 7 bases separated the two germline ends. Looked up from germline, CDR1 is WSHSY and CDR2 is SAAADI. The CDR3 nucleotides are TGCGCCAGCAGTGAGGGGCAGACCTACGAGCAGTACTTC. Translated, it gives CASSEGQTYEQYF.

The chain uses TRBV25-1 and TRBJ1-1; TRBD1 matches at 9 bases. Trimming removed 4 bases from V and 4 bases from J; junction bases left unmatched: 7. The CDR3 is made up of 15 amino acids. Germline values: CDR1 MGHDK, CDR2 SYGVNS. CDR3 residues: CASSARGQGGTEAFF. CDR3 nucleotides: TGTGCCAGCAGTGCCCGGGGACAGGGTGGCACTGAAGCTTTCTTT. Combining the CDR3 with reference TRBV25-1 and TRBJ1-1 gives the whole variable domain EADIYQTPRYLVIGTGKKITLECSQTMGHDKMYWYQQDPGMELHLIHYSYGVNSTEKGDLSSESTVSRIRTEHFPLTLESARPSHTSQYLCASSARGQGGTEAFFGQGTRLTVV.

The CDR3 here is CASSKISGNEQFF. CDR3 DNA sequence: TGTGCCAGCAGCAAAATCTCAGGGAATGAGCAGTTCTTC. The chain couples TRBV5-6 to TRBJ2-1; possible D gene TRBD1, 5 bases. The CDR3 is 13 residues long. The V gene's germline CDR1 is SGHDT and CDR2 YYEEEE. The V and J ends lost 4 bases and 7 bases respectively, with 12 bases between them. Filled out from reference TRBV5-6 and TRBJ2-1, the complete variable domain reads DAGVTQSPTHLIKTRGQQVTLRCSPKSGHDTVSWYQQALGQGPQFIFQYYEEEERQRGNFPDRFSGHQFPNYSSELNVNALLLGDSALYLCASSKISGNEQFFGPGTRLTVL.

The chain is built from TRBV28 and TRBJ2-7, with D hard to call. V lost 5 bases and J 2 bases, leaving 10 bases between the germline ends. Per germline, CDR1 MDHEN and CDR2 SYDVKM. CDR3 size: 13 residues. CDR3 in amino acids: CASSPVRPYEQYF. For the CDR3, the DNA is TGTGCCAGCAGTCCGGTCAGGCCCTACGAGCAGTACTTC.